The clone carrying this T cell receptor (beta chain) has a handful of counts. Antigen: not known. This sample stems from a study of vaccination effects on CD4 cells after COVID-19. In the study overall: Either the BNT162b2 or mRNA-1273 vaccine was given to participants in two doses. Whole-study results and caveats: Clones induced by infection and by vaccine showed marked clonal contraction late after vaccination.

The ends were cut back, 1 base at V and 6 bases at J, with 8 bases in the middle. The CDR3 runs 13 residues. CDR1 is SGHDT and CDR2 is YYEEEE in the germline V gene. Data came from immunoSEQ multiplex PCR; TCRdb stores just in-frame clones and leaves some out. The repertoire holds under 80,000 clones, with approximately 74% as singletons. In the ViraFEST assay, antigen-specific CD4+ clonotypes were identified by expansion after peptide-pool stimulation. Culture lasted over 9 days before CD4+ T cell isolation. Nucleocapsid antibodies were negative in the vaccine recipients, who had never had SARS-CoV-2 infection.

The clonotype comes from a human donor who received a COVID-19 vaccine. The sequencing here drew on CD4+ T cells from PBMCs cultured with HCoV-229E spike peptides, taken before COVID-19 vaccination. The rearrangement links TRBV5-6 to TRBJ1-5; D uncertain. CDR3 in DNA: TGTGCCAGCAGCTTGTTGGGTGTTCAGCCCCAGCATTTT. It yields the protein CASSLLGVQPQHF.